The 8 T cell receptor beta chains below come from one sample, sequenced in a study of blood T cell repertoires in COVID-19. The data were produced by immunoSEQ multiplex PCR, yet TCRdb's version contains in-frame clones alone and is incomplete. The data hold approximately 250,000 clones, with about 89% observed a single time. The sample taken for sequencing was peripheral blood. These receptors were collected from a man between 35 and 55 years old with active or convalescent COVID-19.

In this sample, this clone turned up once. This CDR3 reads CAISEFGGTSGTDTQYF. CDR3 nucleotide sequence: TGTGCCATCAGTGAGTTTGGCGGGACTAGCGGAACAGATACGCAGTATTTT. The chain has TRBV10-3 and TRBJ2-3; 11 bases are a match to TRBD2. Germline V gene lookup returns CDR1 ENHRY and CDR2 SYGVKD. This CDR3 region has 17 residues. Trimming at V came to 1 base and at J to 3 bases, leaving 6 bases not matched to a gene.

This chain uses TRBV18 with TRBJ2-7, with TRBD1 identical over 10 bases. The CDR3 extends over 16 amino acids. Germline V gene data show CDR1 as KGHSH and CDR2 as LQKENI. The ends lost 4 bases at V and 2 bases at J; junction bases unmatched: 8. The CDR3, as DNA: TGTGCCAGCTCACTCTCCCCAGGACAGGGGGCCTACGAGCAGTACTTC. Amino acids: CASSLSPGQGAYEQYF.

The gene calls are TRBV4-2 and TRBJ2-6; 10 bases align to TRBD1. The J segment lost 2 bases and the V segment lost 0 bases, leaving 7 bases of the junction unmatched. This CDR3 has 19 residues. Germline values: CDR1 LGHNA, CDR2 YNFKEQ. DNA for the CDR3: TGTGCCAGCAGCCAAGAGTGGGGACAGGGGCATACTGGGGCCAACGTCCTGACTTTC. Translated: CASSQEWGQGHTGANVLTF.

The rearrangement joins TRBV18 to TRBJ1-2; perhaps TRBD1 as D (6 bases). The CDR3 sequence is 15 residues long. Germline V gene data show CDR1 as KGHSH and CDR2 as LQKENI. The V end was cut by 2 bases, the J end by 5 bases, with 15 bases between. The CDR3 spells CASSPSTGTRYGYTF. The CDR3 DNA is TGTGCCAGCTCACCAAGTACCGGGACACGGTATGGCTACACCTTC.

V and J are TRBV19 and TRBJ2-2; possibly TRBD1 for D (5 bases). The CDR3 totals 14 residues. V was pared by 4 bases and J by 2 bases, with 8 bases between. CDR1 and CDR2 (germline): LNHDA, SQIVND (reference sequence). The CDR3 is CASSSRANTGELFF. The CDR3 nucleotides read TGTGCCAGTAGTAGCAGGGCTAACACCGGGGAGCTGTTTTTT.

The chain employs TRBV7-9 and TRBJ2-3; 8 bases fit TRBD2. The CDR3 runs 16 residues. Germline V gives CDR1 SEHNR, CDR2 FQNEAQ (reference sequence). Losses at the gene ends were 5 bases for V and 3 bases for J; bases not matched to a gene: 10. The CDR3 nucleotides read TGTGCCAGCAGCATAAGGACTAGCTCGGCAACAGATACGCAGTATTTT. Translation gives CASSIRTSSATDTQYF.

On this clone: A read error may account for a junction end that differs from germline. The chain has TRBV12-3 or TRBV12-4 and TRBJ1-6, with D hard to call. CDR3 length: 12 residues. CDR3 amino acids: CASSSSNSPLHF. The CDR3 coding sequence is TGTGCCAGCAGTTCCTCTAATTCACCCCTCCACTTT.

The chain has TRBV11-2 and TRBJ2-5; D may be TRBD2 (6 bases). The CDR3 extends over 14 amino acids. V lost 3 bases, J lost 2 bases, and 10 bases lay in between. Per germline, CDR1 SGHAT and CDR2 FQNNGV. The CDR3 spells CASSLFAGQETQYF. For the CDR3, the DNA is TGTGCCAGCAGCTTGTTTGCGGGACAAGAGACCCAGTACTTC.